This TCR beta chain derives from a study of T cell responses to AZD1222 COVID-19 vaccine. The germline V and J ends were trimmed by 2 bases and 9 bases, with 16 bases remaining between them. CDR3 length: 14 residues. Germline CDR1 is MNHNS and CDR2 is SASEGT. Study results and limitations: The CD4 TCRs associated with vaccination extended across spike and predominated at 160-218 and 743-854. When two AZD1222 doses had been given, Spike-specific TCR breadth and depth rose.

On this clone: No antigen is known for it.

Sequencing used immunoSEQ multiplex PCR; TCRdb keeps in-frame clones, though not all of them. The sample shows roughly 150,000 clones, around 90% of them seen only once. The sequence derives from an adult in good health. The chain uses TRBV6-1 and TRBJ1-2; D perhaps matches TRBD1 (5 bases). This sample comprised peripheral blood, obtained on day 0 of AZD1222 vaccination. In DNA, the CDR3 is TGTGCCAGCAGTGAAATTCGGGACGGTCTGAGCTACACCTTC. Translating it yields CASSEIRDGLSYTF.